This T cell receptor beta chain was sequenced during a study of blood T cells in healthy people across ages. The CDR3 runs 13 residues. CDR1 is SQVTM, CDR2 ANQGSEA, per germline. V was cut by 6 bases and J by 8 bases, with 16 bases left in between. This clonotype has only a few counts. Its antigen is as yet unknown. Study-level results: TCR beta diversity, measured per million T cells, fell in a roughly linear way with age. Considered underestimates were the diversity estimates obtained from one million T cells.

A second PCR, run for roughly 7 to 11 cycles, used a sample-barcoded 5' primer plus a J-beta primer mix. TCRdb ran MiXCR on the 5' RACE reads and lists one entry per CDR3 protein. The sample records about a million distinct CDR3 sequences, about 51% being singletons. The V call is TRBV29-1, the J call TRBJ2-2, with D possibly called TRBD1 or TRBD2 (5 bases each). Source material: blood. The TCR originated in a woman aged 60 to 75 in good health. This chain's CDR3 is CSVKEGPAGELFF. DNA for the CDR3: TGCAGCGTGAAAGAGGGGCCGGCGGGGGAGCTGTTTTTT.